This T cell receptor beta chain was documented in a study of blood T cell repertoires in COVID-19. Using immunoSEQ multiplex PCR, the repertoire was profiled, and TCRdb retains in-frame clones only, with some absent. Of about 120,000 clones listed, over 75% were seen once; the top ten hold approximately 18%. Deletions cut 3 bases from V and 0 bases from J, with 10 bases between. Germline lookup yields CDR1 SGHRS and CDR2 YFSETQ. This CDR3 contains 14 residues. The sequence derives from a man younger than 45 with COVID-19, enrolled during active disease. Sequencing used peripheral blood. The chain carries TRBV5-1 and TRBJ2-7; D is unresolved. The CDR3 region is CASSSRISSYEQYF. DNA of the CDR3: TGCGCCAGCAGCTCGCGAATTTCCTCCTACGAGCAGTACTTC.